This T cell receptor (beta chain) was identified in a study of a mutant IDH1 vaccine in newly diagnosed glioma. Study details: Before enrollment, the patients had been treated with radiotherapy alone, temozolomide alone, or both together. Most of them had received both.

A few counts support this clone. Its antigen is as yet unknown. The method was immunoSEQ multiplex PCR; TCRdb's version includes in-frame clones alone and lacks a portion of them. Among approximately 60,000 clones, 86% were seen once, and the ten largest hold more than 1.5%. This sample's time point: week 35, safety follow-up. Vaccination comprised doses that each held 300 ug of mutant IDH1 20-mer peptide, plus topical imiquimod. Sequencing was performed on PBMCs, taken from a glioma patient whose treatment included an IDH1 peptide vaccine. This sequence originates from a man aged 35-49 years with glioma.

CDR3 DNA: TGCGCCAGCAGCTTGGGGGCCTTGGGCACTGAAGCTTTCTTT. As protein: CASSLGALGTEAFF. The genes are TRBV5-1 and TRBJ1-1; D ambiguous. V dropped 0 bases and J dropped 4 bases, with 10 bases sitting between them. This CDR3 comprises 14 residues. Germline V CDR1 and CDR2: SGHRS, YFSETQ.